This T cell receptor (beta chain) comes out of a study of lymphopenia after photon versus proton radiotherapy. The study's findings and limits: Photon-treated patients lost naive T cells and TCR diversity; proton-treated stayed stable.

A remark on this clone: The antigen is unknown.

Germline assignment: CDR1 SNHLY and CDR2 FYNNEI. This CDR3 is 17 amino acids long. Trimming cost V 2 bases and J 6 bases; bases outside gene matches: 15. The protocol was immunoSEQ multiplex PCR, while the TCRdb copy is restricted to in-frame clones and leaves out a portion. In the table there are 77,000 or so clones, around 83% of which are singletons. Sequencing was performed on peripheral blood, taken from a patient treated with proton-based radiotherapy. The rearrangement uses TRBV2 and TRBJ2-5; 7 positions agree with TRBD2. The sequence came from a man aged 55 to 70 with pancreatic cancer. In DNA, the CDR3 is TGTGCCAGCAGTGAAACGAACCCGAGACTAGCCGGGAAGACCCAGTACTTC. This codes for CASSETNPRLAGKTQYF.